This paragraph covers one TCR beta chain sequence. Its antigen is not known. The CDR3 does not close with the conserved phenylalanine or tryptophan, likely indicating a read error. The sample originates from a study of cytomegalovirus exposure and HLA in healthy donors. Findings and limits, study-wide: Three CMV-associated chains proved CMV antigen-specific in vitro. About 87% or about 30% of the time was how often most TCR beta V segments were productive, according to an earlier analysis. The investigators catalogued some 150 TCR beta chains as cytomegalovirus-associated. Immune exposure was documented only through CMV serostatus.

The PCR contained 60 Vbeta and 13 Jbeta primers. Sequenced by immunoSEQ multiplex PCR; TCRdb stores in-frame clones only, minus some. The data hold roughly 190,000 clones, with more than 75% observed a single time. V was clipped by 7 bases and J by 4 bases, with 14 bases between them. Germline V lookup: CDR1 MRHNA, CDR2 SNTAGT. The CDR3 runs 14 residues. The origin of this receptor is a man aged 30-40 years in good health and CMV-seronegative. The sequenced sample consisted of PBMCs. The V call is TRBV6-4, the J call TRBJ1-3; D is perhaps TRBD1 (6 bases). The CDR3 nucleotides are TGTGCCAGCAAGGACAGACCCACAGGAAACACCATATATCTT. It codes for CASKDRPTGNTIYL.